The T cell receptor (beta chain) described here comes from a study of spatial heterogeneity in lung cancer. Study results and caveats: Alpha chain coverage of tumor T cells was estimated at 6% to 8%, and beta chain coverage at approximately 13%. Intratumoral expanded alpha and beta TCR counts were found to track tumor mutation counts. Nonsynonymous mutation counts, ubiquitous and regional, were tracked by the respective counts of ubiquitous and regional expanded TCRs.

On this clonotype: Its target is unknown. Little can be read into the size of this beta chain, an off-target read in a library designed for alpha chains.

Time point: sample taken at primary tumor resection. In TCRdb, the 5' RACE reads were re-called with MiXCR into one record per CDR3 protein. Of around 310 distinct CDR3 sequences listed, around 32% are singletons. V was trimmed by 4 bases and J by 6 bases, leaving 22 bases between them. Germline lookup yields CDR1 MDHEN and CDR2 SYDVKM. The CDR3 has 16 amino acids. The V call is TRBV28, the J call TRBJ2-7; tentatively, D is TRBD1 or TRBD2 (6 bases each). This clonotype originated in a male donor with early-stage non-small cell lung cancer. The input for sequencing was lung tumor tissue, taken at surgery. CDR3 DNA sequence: TGTGCCAGCAGTTCCCTCGGGGGCGCGGTCCCGTTCGAGCAGTACTTC. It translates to CASSSLGGAVPFEQYF.